This is a list of T cell receptor beta chains from one sample in a study of regulatory T cells in long-lasting Graves disease. Using its own MiXCR run on the multiplex PCR reads, TCRdb lists one record per CDR3 protein. The repertoire holds about 540,000 distinct CDR3 sequences, approximately 13% seen once, with roughly a tenth in the top ten. These data are also associated with another study on T cells in Graves' hyperthyroidism and ophthalmopathy.

The source material was peripheral blood mononuclear cells (PBMCs), sampled at new diagnosis, from a patient treated with antithyroid drugs. These receptors were taken from a man aged 30-40 years with Graves disease. CDR3s include the opening cysteine and the closing phenylalanine or tryptophan. Fields, in order: J gene, D gene, clone size, V gene, CDR3 protein, CDR3 DNA. A D gene is named only where the DNA matches it firmly. Part of the rows lack a size; the others show once, few, many or a class for expanded clones.

>TRBJ2-2|TRBD1|many|TRBV18
CASSPGQGHTGELFF
TGTGCCAGCTCACCTGGACAGGGGCACACCGGGGAGCTGTTTTTT
>TRBJ2-1|.|many|TRBV20-1
CSARGTASYNEQFF
TGCAGTGCTAGGGGGACGGCCTCCTACAATGAGCAGTTCTTC
>TRBJ2-5|TRBD1|few|TRBV7-9
CASSLNRGQETQYF
TGTGCCAGCAGCCTAAACAGGGGGCAGGAGACCCAGTACTTC
>TRBJ1-4|TRBD1|few|TRBV7-9
CASSPDRATNEKLFF
TGTGCCAGCAGCCCGGACAGGGCAACTAATGAAAAACTGTTTTTT
>TRBJ2-7|.|.|TRBV11-1
CASSPPPLGGEQYF
TGTGCCAGCAGCCCACCACCTTTGGGGGGCGAGCAGTACTTC
>TRBJ2-5|.|.|TRBV18
CASSPSGDSVETQYF
TGTGCCAGCTCTCCCTCGGGGGATTCAGTTGAGACCCAGTACTTC
>TRBJ1-4|.|few|TRBV5-1
CASSLGAAVEKLFF
TGCGCCAGCAGCTTGGGAGCGGCCGTCGAAAAACTGTTTTTT
>TRBJ2-7|TRBD2|many|TRBV6-1
CASHPVGSSGRPGEQYF
TGTGCCAGCCATCCGGTTGGGTCTAGCGGGAGGCCTGGGGAGCAGTACTTC
>TRBJ1-2|TRBD1|.|TRBV24-1
CATSDARGTAPYGYTF
TGTGCCACCAGTGATGCCAGAGGGACAGCCCCTTATGGCTACACCTTC
>TRBJ1-1|.|many|TRBV5-1
CASSFGGPMNTEAFF
TGCGCCAGCAGCTTTGGCGGGCCGATGAACACTGAAGCTTTCTTT
>TRBJ1-2|TRBD1|.|TRBV19
CASSIEDREDGYTF
TGTGCCAGTAGTATAGAGGACAGGGAGGATGGCTACACCTTC
>TRBJ2-5|.|few|TRBV27
CASSLRRDRETQYF
TGTGCCAGCAGTTTGAGAAGGGACCGGGAGACCCAGTACTTC